These 27 T cell receptor beta chains were sequenced from one sample in a study of blood T cell repertoires in COVID-19. Measured with immunoSEQ multiplex PCR; TCRdb has only the in-frame clones, and not every one. Of approximately 54,000 clones listed, 70% to 90% were seen once; the top ten hold about 4.1%. The specimen was peripheral blood. The source is a man aged 80 or over with active COVID-19.

V gene TRBV7-9 combines with J gene TRBJ2-7; the match to TRBD1 covers 12 bases. Trimming took 5 bases from V and 6 from J; bases not matched to a gene: 11. Per the germline V gene, CDR1 is SEHNR and CDR2 is FQNEAQ (reference sequence). CDR3 length: 16 residues. Here the CDR3 DNA reads TGTGCCAGCAGCCCATTACCCGGGACAGGGGGCGGCGAGCAGTACTTC. This translates into CASSPLPGTGGGEQYF.

The chain couples TRBV28 to TRBJ1-2, with TRBD1 identical over 9 bases. Trimming took 3 bases from V and 8 from J; bases not matched to a gene: 7. The CDR3 has 14 residues. In germline, CDR1 is MDHEN, CDR2 SYDVKM. This chain's CDR3 is CASSFAGTGSGYTF. CDR3 in DNA: TGTGCCAGCAGTTTTGCCGGGACAGGGAGCGGCTACACCTTC.

V usage is TRBV5-6 and J usage is TRBJ2-3; 9 bases agree with TRBD1. Germline V gene data show CDR1 as SGHDT and CDR2 as YYEEEE. The CDR3 runs 15 residues. V shed 5 bases, J shed 3 bases, and the junction held 7 bases outside the gene matches. The CDR3 coding sequence is TGTGCCAGCAGAAAAACAGGGGGCGCGACAGATACGCAGTATTTT. Translating it yields CASRKTGGATDTQYF.

The chain combines TRBV5-1 with TRBJ1-1; D gene ambiguous. This CDR3 contains 17 residues. Germline CDR1 and CDR2: SGHRS and YFSETQ. Trimming took 0 bases from V and 1 from J, leaving 16 bases between them. CDR3 in amino acids: CASSLAKYGLGNTEAFF. CDR3 in DNA: TGCGCCAGCAGCTTGGCCAAGTACGGACTAGGGAACACTGAAGCTTTCTTT.

Concerning this clone: The junction departs from the called germline gene at one end, perhaps through a read error. This chain links TRBV28 with TRBJ2-7, with a possible D match to TRBD2 (5 bases). Germline V CDR1 and CDR2: MDHEN, SYDVKM. CDR3 length: 17 residues. CDR3 sequence: CASSLAGHLEATYEQHF. In DNA, the CDR3 is TGTGCCAGCAGTTTAGCGGGTCATCTGGAGGCAACCTACGAGCAGCACTTC.

V usage is TRBV9 and J usage is TRBJ1-5; 11 bases match TRBD1. The CDR3 covers 16 residues. Germline lookup yields CDR1 SGDLS and CDR2 YYNGEE. After removal of 3 bases from V and 1 base from J, the junction contained 3 bases not matched to a gene. The CDR3 is CASSDRDRGSNQPQHF. In DNA, the CDR3 is TGTGCCAGCAGCGACCGGGACAGGGGGAGCAATCAGCCCCAGCATTTT.

V usage is TRBV10-3 and J usage is TRBJ2-5; 9 bases line up with TRBD1. CDR3 length: 16 amino acids. Germline CDR1 reads ENHRY; CDR2 reads SYGVKD. After removal of 5 bases from V and 1 base from J, the junction contained 8 bases not matched to a gene. DNA of the CDR3: TGTGCCATCAGTCCGGACAGGGGAGGGCTCCAAGAGACCCAGTACTTC. Amino acids: CAISPDRGGLQETQYF.

This clone turned up a few times. The chain joins TRBV3-1 (or the pseudogene TRBV3-2) to TRBJ2-7; 9 bases fit TRBD2. The V segment lost 6 bases and the J segment 3 bases; nucleotides outside the gene matches: 6. The CDR3 sequence is 14 residues long. Germline V lookup: CDR1 LGHDT, CDR2 YNNKEL (reference sequence). CDR3 residues: CASSLTSGNYEQYF. In nucleotides, the CDR3 is TGTGCCAGCAGTCTGACTAGCGGCAACTACGAGCAGTACTTC.

This sequence joins TRBV24-1 and TRBJ2-7, with 9 bases that match TRBD1. CDR3 length: 14 residues. V lost 5 bases to trimming and J lost 0 bases; unmatched junction nucleotides: 1. CDR1 is KGHDR, CDR2 SFDVKD, per germline. CDR3 DNA sequence: TGTGCCACCAGTGTGACAGGGGGCTCCTACGAGCAGTACTTC. Translation: CATSVTGGSYEQYF.

The genes are TRBV7-2 and TRBJ2-1, with 7 bases that match TRBD1. Trimming cost V 5 bases and J 15 bases; bases outside gene matches: 13. CDR1 and CDR2 from the germline V gene are SGHTA and FQGNSA. The CDR3 is 13 amino acids. CDR3 nucleotide sequence: TGTGCCAGCAGCCGGACGGACAGGCCGGTGCTGTTCTTC. This encodes CASSRTDRPVLFF.

V is TRBV9 and J is TRBJ2-1; D unclear. V was trimmed by 5 bases and J by 5 bases, leaving 17 bases between them. CDR3 size: 15 residues. From germline, CDR1 is SGDLS and CDR2 YYNGEE. The CDR3 here is CASSPTPRRDNEQFF. CDR3 DNA: TGTGCCAGCAGTCCGACACCTCGACGTGACAATGAGCAGTTCTTC.

The chain employs TRBV6-5 and TRBJ2-7, with a possible D match to TRBD2 (6 bases). V lost 5 bases and J 1 base, leaving 9 bases between the germline ends. This CDR3 spans 13 amino acids. CDR1 is MNHEY and CDR2 is SVGAGI in the germline V gene. CDR3 coding DNA: TGTGCCAGCAGTAAGGACTATTCCTACGAGCAGTACTTC. Translated: CASSKDYSYEQYF.

The genes are TRBV19 and TRBJ1-2; 10 bases agree with TRBD1. V shed 4 bases and J 6 bases; nucleotides not matched to a gene: 14. There are 17 residues in the CDR3. Germline loops: CDR1 LNHDA, CDR2 SQIVND (reference sequence). DNA for the CDR3: TGTGCCAGTAGTACCCCTTTGTGGACCGGACAGGGGGATGGCTACACCTTC. Translating gives CASSTPLWTGQGDGYTF.

This clone was seen only a few times. The CDR3 spells CASSYSSGAVQPQHF. CDR3 DNA: TGTGCCAGCAGTTACTCGTCAGGGGCGGTTCAGCCCCAGCATTTT. The rearrangement joins TRBV6-2 or TRBV6-3 to TRBJ1-5; D is possibly TRBD1 (6 bases). V lost 0 bases and J lost 6, with 12 bases in between. CDR3 length: 15 amino acids. Germline V gene lookup returns CDR1 MNHEY and CDR2 SVGEGT.

The V and J genes are TRBV7-2 and TRBJ2-5, with TRBD2 matching over 12 bases. This CDR3 has 18 amino acids. Germline V gene data show CDR1 as SGHTA and CDR2 as FQGNSA. The V segment lost 3 bases and the J segment 4 bases; nucleotides outside the gene matches: 12. As DNA, the CDR3 is TGTGCCAGCAGCTTTAGGAGACCCGGGACTAGCGGGCGAGAGACCCAGTACTTC. It translates to CASSFRRPGTSGRETQYF.

The rearrangement joins TRBV12-5 to TRBJ1-5; D possibly corresponds to TRBD1 (6 bases). CDR1 and CDR2 (germline): LGHNT, FRNRAP. The CDR3 spans 21 residues. V was trimmed by 0 bases and J by 0 bases, leaving 24 bases between them. Here the CDR3 reads CASGLVLPQTGGLYSNQPQHF. CDR3 nucleotides: TGTGCTAGTGGTTTGGTACTTCCGCAAACGGGGGGCCTATATAGCAATCAGCCCCAGCATTTT.

The chain has TRBV7-6 and TRBJ1-5; D is perhaps TRBD1 (5 bases). V lost 1 base to trimming and J lost 5 bases, with 6 bases between them. The CDR3 runs to 13 residues. Germline V gene lookup returns CDR1 SGHVS and CDR2 FNYEAQ. The CDR3 DNA is TGTGCCAGCAGCTTAGTAGGGGATCAGCCCCAGCATTTT. Translation: CASSLVGDQPQHF.

The gene calls are TRBV7-9 and TRBJ2-5; D is perhaps TRBD2 (6 bases). Deletions cut 2 bases from V and 4 bases from J, with 17 bases between. The CDR3 runs 16 residues. Germline assignment: CDR1 SEHNR and CDR2 FQNEAQ (reference sequence). Written as DNA, the CDR3 is TGTGCCAGCAGCTTATCCGGGAGCGCGGGTGTAGAGACCCAGTACTTC. This gives the protein CASSLSGSAGVETQYF.

This chain links TRBV19 with TRBJ1-1; tentative D call: TRBD1 (5 bases). Trimming stripped 7 bases from V and 4 bases from J, with 19 bases between. Germline V gene lookup returns CDR1 LNHDA and CDR2 SQIVND (reference sequence). This CDR3 spans 15 amino acids. The CDR3 loop is CASNTRVSGGTEAFF. CDR3 DNA: TGTGCCAGTAACACCAGGGTTTCGGGGGGCACTGAAGCTTTCTTT.

The CDR3 protein is CASSLLSGDTGELFF. The CDR3 DNA follows: TGTGCCAGCAGCTTGTTGTCGGGGGACACCGGGGAGCTGTTTTTT. The rearrangement uses TRBV5-5 and TRBJ2-2, with D perhaps matching TRBD2 (6 bases). Trimming cost V 1 base and J 3 bases, with 10 bases left between them. The length of the CDR3 is 15 residues. Germline values: CDR1 SGHKS, CDR2 YYEKEE (reference sequence). Supplemented by reference TRBV5-5 and TRBJ2-2, the full variable domain reads DAGVTQSPTHLIKTRGQQVTLRCSPISGHKSVSWYQQVLGQGPQFIFQYYEKEERGRGNFPDRFSARQFPNYSSELNVNALLLGDSALYLCASSLLSGDTGELFFGEGSRLTVL.

In DNA form, the CDR3 reads TGTGCCAGCAGTTACGACAGAACCAGCTCCTACAATGAGCAGTTCTTC. Its protein is CASSYDRTSSYNEQFF. The chain has TRBV6-5 and TRBJ2-1, with D possibly matching TRBD1 (5 bases). This CDR3 has 16 residues. Germline lookup yields CDR1 MNHEY and CDR2 SVGAGI. The V and J ends lost 2 bases and 0 bases respectively, with 11 bases between them.

The chain links TRBV18 to TRBJ2-7; possible D gene TRBD1, 6 bases. Germline V gene lookup returns CDR1 KGHSH and CDR2 LQKENI. The CDR3 spans 13 residues. Trimming stripped 6 bases from V and 3 bases from J, with 12 bases between. For the CDR3, the DNA is TGTGCCAGCTCCACCGGGACAATCTACGAGCAGTACTTC. Protein product: CASSTGTIYEQYF.

This chain links TRBV30 with TRBJ1-5; a weak D match, TRBD1 (6 bases). CDR3 length equals 15 residues. The V gene's germline CDR1 is GTSNPN and CDR2 SVGIG (reference sequence). Trimming cost V 0 bases and J 4 bases, with 13 bases left between them. The CDR3: CAWSVRAGENQPQHF. The CDR3 bases are TGTGCCTGGAGTGTACGAGCAGGGGAGAATCAGCCCCAGCATTTT.

A single count supports this clone. The chain uses TRBV25-1 and TRBJ1-3; no reliable D call. V lost 0 bases, J lost 4 bases, and 7 bases lay in between. Germline-derived CDR1 and CDR2 are MGHDK and SYGVNS. The CDR3 is made up of 14 amino acids. The CDR3 nucleotides read TGTGCCAGCAGTGAATACCCGGGAGGAAACACCATATATTTT. This codes for CASSEYPGGNTIYF.

This clone was seen a handful of times. This chain joins TRBV12-2 and TRBJ2-4; the table's TRBD1 call for D was not verified on the DNA. TRBV12-2 constitutes a pseudogene. The length of the CDR3 is 19 residues. The CDR3 sequence is CASRLSIQGPKRAKNIQYF. The CDR3 DNA is TGTGCAAGTCGCTTAAGTATTCAGGGGCCAAAGAGGGCCAAAAACATTCAGTACTTC.

The chain links TRBV6-5 to TRBJ1-6; D unclear. Deletions cut 2 bases from V and 9 bases from J, with 11 bases between. Per germline, CDR1 MNHEY and CDR2 SVGAGI. CDR3 length equals 14 residues. Here the CDR3 DNA reads TGTGCCAGCAGTTACGAGGGCAGGAGTTCACCCCTCCACTTT. It is translated as CASSYEGRSSPLHF.

The chain links TRBV12-3 or TRBV12-4 to TRBJ1-3; 7 bases align to TRBD1. V lost 4 bases, J lost 9 bases, and 6 bases stayed unmatched. The CDR3 is 13 amino acids. The DNA for the CDR3 is TGTGCCAGCAGTTGGGACAGTCTCGTCACCATATATTTT. Translating it yields CASSWDSLVTIYF.